The 5 T cell receptor beta chains reported below all come from one sample, sequenced in a study of blood T cell repertoires in COVID-19. Profiled with immunoSEQ multiplex PCR; TCRdb holds only in-frame clones, not every one. The repertoire has roughly 57,000 clones, approximately 90% of them found once; the top ten carry more than 15%. Sequenced: peripheral blood. The receptors derive from a man older than 75 with acute or convalescent COVID-19.

This sequence joins TRBV30 and TRBJ1-5, with 8 bases aligning to TRBD1. V dropped 0 bases and J dropped 9; count of bases not matched to a gene: 13. This CDR3 has 16 residues. Germline V gene lookup returns CDR1 GTSNPN and CDR2 SVGIG (reference sequence). CDR3 region: CAWSVQGDRGTGPQHF. The CDR3 coding sequence is TGTGCCTGGAGTGTACAGGGAGACAGGGGAACGGGGCCCCAGCATTTT.

This chain joins TRBV5-1 and TRBJ1-1; unclear D gene. In germline, CDR1 is SGHRS, CDR2 YFSETQ. The CDR3 runs 14 residues. The ends were cut back, 5 bases at V and 2 bases at J, with 13 bases in the middle. CDR3 in DNA: TGCGCCAGCAGAAGCACAGAAAGAAACACTGAAGCTTTCTTT. Amino acid sequence: CASRSTERNTEAFF.

This clone is a singleton in its sample. V gene TRBV20-1 combines with J gene TRBJ2-7; D gene unclear. V lost 7 bases to trimming and J lost 2 bases, with 9 bases between them. The CDR3 has 11 residues. CDR1 and CDR2 from the germline V gene are DFQATT and SNEGSKA (reference sequence). The CDR3 loop reads CSVQDPYEQYF. The CDR3 DNA follows: TGCAGTGTTCAGGATCCCTACGAGCAGTACTTC.

The rearrangement links TRBV2 to TRBJ1-1; D uncertain. V lost 2 bases and J lost 1, with 11 bases in between. CDR3 length equals 15 residues. Germline assignment: CDR1 SNHLY and CDR2 FYNNEI. Here the CDR3 DNA reads TGTGCCAGCAGTGAACGGAGGGCACAGAACACTGAAGCTTTCTTT. Its translation is CASSERRAQNTEAFF.

V gene TRBV9 combines with J gene TRBJ2-1; TRBD2 aligns across 10 bases. The CDR3 runs 16 residues. With V trimmed by 0 bases and J by 6 bases, 6 bases remained unmatched. Germline V gene lookup returns CDR1 SGDLS and CDR2 YYNGEE. The CDR3: CASSVVSGGASNEQFF. The CDR3 bases are TGTGCCAGCAGCGTAGTAAGCGGGGGGGCATCCAATGAGCAGTTCTTC.